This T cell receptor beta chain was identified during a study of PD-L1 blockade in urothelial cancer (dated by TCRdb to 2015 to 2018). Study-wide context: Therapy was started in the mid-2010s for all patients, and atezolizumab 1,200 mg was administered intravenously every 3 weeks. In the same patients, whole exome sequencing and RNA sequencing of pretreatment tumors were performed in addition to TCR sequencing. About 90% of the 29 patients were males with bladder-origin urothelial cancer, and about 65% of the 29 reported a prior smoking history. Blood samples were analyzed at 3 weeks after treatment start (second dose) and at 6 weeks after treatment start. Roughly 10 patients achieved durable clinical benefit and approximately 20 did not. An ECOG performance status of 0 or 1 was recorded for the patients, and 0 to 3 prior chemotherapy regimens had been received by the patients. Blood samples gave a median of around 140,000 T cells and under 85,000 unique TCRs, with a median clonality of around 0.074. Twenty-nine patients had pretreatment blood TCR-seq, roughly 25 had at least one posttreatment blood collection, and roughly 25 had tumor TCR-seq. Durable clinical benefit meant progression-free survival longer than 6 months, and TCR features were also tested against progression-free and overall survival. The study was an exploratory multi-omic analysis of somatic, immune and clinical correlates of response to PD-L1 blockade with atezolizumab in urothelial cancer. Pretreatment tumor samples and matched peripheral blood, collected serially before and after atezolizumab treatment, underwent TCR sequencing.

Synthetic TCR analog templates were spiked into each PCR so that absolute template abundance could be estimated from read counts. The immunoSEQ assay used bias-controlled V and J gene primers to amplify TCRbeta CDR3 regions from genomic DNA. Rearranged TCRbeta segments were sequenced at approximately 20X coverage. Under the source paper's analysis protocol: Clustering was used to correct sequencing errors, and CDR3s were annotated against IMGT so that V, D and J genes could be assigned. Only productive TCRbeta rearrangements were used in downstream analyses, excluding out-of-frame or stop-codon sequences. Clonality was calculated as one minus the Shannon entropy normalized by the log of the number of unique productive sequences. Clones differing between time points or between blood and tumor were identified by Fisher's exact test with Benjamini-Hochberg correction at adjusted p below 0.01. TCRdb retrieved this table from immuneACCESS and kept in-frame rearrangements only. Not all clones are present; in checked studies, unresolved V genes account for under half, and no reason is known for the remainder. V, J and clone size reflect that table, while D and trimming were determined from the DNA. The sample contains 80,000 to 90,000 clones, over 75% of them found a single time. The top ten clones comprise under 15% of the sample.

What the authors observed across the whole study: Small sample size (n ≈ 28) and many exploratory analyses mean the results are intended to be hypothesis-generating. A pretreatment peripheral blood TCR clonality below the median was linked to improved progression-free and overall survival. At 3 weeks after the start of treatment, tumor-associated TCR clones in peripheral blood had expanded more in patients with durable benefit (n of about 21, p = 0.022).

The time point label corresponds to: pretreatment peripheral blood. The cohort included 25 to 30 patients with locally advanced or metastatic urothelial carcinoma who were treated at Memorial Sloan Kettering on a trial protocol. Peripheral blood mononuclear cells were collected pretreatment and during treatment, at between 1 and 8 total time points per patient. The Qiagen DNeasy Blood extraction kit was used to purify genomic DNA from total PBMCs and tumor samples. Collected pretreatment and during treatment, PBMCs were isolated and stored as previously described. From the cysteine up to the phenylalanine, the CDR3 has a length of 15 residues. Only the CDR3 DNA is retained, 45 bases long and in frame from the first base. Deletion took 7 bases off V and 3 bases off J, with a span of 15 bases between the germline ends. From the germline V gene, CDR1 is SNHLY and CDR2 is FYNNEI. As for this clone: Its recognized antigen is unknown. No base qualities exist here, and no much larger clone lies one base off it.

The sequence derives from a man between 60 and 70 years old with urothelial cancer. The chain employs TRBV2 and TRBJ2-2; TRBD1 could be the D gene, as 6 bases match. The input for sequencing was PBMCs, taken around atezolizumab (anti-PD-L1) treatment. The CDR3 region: CASTLGGPDTGELFF. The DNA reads TGTGCCAGCACCTTAGGGGGTCCTGACACCGGGGAGCTGTTTTTT.